Listed below are T cell receptor beta chains from one sample, sequenced in a study of cytomegalovirus exposure and HLA in healthy donors. The table came from immunoSEQ multiplex PCR; TCRdb's copy has only in-frame clones and leaves some out. The sample has approximately 150,000 clones, about four fifths seen once. Input material: PBMCs. These receptors were obtained from a man aged 25-45 years in good health and CMV-seropositive. The CDR3 runs from the conserved cysteine through the conserved F or W. The D gene is left open where the match is weak. Rows may omit the clone size; those that give it use once, few, many or a size class.

D: TRBD2; J: TRBJ2-7; V: TRBV28; size: few; CDR3: CASTSGYEQYF; DNA: TGTGCCAGCACTAGCGGGTACGAGCAGTACTTC
D: TRBD1; J: TRBJ1-4; V: TRBV25-1; size: NA; CDR3: CASSRQGVDEKLFF; DNA: TGTGCCAGCAGCCGTCAGGGGGTGGATGAAAAACTGTTTTTT
D: TRBD1; J: TRBJ1-5; V: TRBV5-1; size: few; CDR3: CASSLQPRGTGKDQPQHF; DNA: TGCGCCAGCAGCCTCCAACCAAGGGGGACAGGGAAGGATCAGCCCCAGCATTTT
D: TRBD1; J: TRBJ2-1; V: TRBV6-4; size: NA; CDR3: CASSDSGQSSYNEQFF; DNA: TGTGCCAGCAGTGACTCGGGACAGAGCTCCTACAATGAGCAGTTCTTC
D: TRBD2; J: TRBJ2-7; V: TRBV7-9; size: once; CDR3: CASSLVGRGAHEQYF; DNA: TGTGCCAGCAGCTTAGTGGGGCGGGGGGCCCACGAGCAGTACTTC
D: NA; J: TRBJ1-1; V: TRBV6-5; size: NA; CDR3: CASSYAGQNTEAFF; DNA: TGTGCCAGCAGTTACGCGGGGCAGAACACTGAAGCTTTCTTT
D: TRBD2; J: TRBJ2-7; V: TRBV19; size: NA; CDR3: CASSIDASGSYEQYF; DNA: TGTGCCAGTAGTATTGACGCTAGCGGCTCCTACGAGCAGTACTTC
D: NA; J: TRBJ2-5; V: TRBV9; size: few; CDR3: CASSVGPWTQETQYF; DNA: TGTGCCAGCAGCGTTGGCCCCTGGACTCAAGAGACCCAGTACTTC
D: NA; J: TRBJ2-1; V: TRBV13; size: NA; CDR3: CASSLKSSWNEQFF; DNA: TGTGCCAGCAGCTTAAAGTCTAGCTGGAATGAGCAGTTCTTC
D: NA; J: TRBJ2-7; V: TRBV6-5; size: NA; CDR3: CASSYSKIRGSYEQYF; DNA: TGTGCCAGCAGTTACTCGAAAATCAGGGGATCCTACGAGCAGTACTTC
D: TRBD2; J: TRBJ2-1; V: TRBV6-5; size: NA; CDR3: CASEPTGGSVNEQFF; DNA: TGTGCCAGCGAACCTACGGGGGGATCTGTCAATGAGCAGTTCTTC
D: NA; J: TRBJ1-1; V: TRBV7-9; size: NA; CDR3: CASSGEGLSGNTEAFF; DNA: TGTGCCAGCAGCGGTGAGGGTCTTTCTGGGAACACTGAAGCTTTCTTT
D: TRBD2; J: TRBJ2-7; V: TRBV28; size: many; CDR3: CASEGLAANEQYF; DNA: TGTGCCAGCGAAGGACTAGCGGCTAACGAGCAGTACTTC
D: TRBD1; J: TRBJ2-7; V: TRBV19; size: few; CDR3: CASNPGQGTYEQYF; DNA: TGTGCCAGTAATCCGGGACAGGGAACCTACGAGCAGTACTTC
D: NA; J: TRBJ1-3; V: TRBV19; size: NA; CDR3: CASSDSHLYGNTIYF; DNA: TGTGCCAGTAGTGACAGCCACCTTTACGGAAACACCATATATTTT
D: NA; J: TRBJ2-7; V: TRBV5-4; size: once; CDR3: CASSLGGGQATNEQYF; DNA: TGTGCCAGCAGCTTGGGGGGGGGACAGGCCACGAACGAGCAGTACTTC
D: NA; J: TRBJ1-1; V: TRBV13; size: NA; CDR3: CASSLERENTEAFF; DNA: TGTGCCAGCAGCTTAGAACGGGAGAACACTGAAGCTTTCTTT
D: NA; J: TRBJ2-4; V: TRBV4-3; size: NA; CDR3: CASSLHRGTGDIQYF; DNA: TGCGCCAGCAGCCTCCACAGGGGTACGGGGGACATTCAGTACTTC
D: TRBD1; J: TRBJ2-7; V: TRBV13; size: few; CDR3: CASSRTGGYEQYF; DNA: TGTGCCAGCAGCAGGACAGGGGGATACGAGCAGTACTTC
D: TRBD1; J: TRBJ2-1; V: TRBV9; size: NA; CDR3: CASSATGGQYNEQFF; DNA: TGTGCCAGCAGCGCCACAGGGGGCCAGTACAATGAGCAGTTCTTC
D: NA; J: TRBJ1-5; V: TRBV28; size: NA; CDR3: CASSDRYRGQPQHF; DNA: TGTGCCAGCAGTGACAGGTATCGGGGTCAGCCCCAGCATTTT
D: TRBD2; J: TRBJ2-7; V: TRBV2; size: NA; CDR3: CASKGRASYEQYF; DNA: TGTGCCAGCAAAGGGAGGGCCTCCTACGAGCAGTACTTC
D: TRBD1; J: TRBJ2-5; V: TRBV6-5; size: NA; CDR3: CASSYDRDQETQYF; DNA: TGTGCCAGCAGTTACGACAGGGACCAAGAGACCCAGTACTTC
D: TRBD1; J: TRBJ1-5; V: TRBV30; size: NA; CDR3: CAWSQGASNQPQHF; DNA: TGTGCCTGGAGCCAGGGGGCTAGCAATCAGCCCCAGCATTTT
D: NA; J: TRBJ1-2; V: TRBV7-9; size: NA; CDR3: CASSLELVNYGYTF; DNA: TGTGCCAGCAGCTTAGAGCTGGTGAACTATGGCTACACCTTC
D: NA; J: TRBJ1-2; V: TRBV9; size: NA; CDR3: CASSVDLGSRGYTF; DNA: TGTGCCAGCAGCGTAGATCTAGGGAGCCGTGGCTACACCTTC
D: TRBD2; J: TRBJ2-2; V: TRBV5-1; size: NA; CDR3: CASSTRLAGVGTGELFF; DNA: TGCGCCAGCAGCACCAGACTAGCGGGAGTTGGCACCGGGGAGCTGTTTTTT
D: NA; J: TRBJ2-5; V: TRBV5-1; size: NA; CDR3: CASSFIPWTQGLVETQYF; DNA: TGCGCCAGCAGCTTTATACCTTGGACCCAGGGTCTGGTAGAGACCCAGTACTTC
D: NA; J: TRBJ2-1; V: TRBV5-4; size: NA; CDR3: CASSPGVNSYNEQFF; DNA: TGTGCCAGCAGCCCCGGGGTGAACTCCTACAATGAGCAGTTCTTC
D: TRBD2; J: TRBJ2-5; V: TRBV5-1; size: NA; CDR3: CASSKGTSGRGQETQYF; DNA: TGCGCCAGCAGCAAAGGGACTAGCGGGAGGGGGCAAGAGACCCAGTACTTC
D: NA; J: TRBJ1-5; V: TRBV27; size: NA; CDR3: CASSPLNQPQHF; DNA: TGTGCCAGCAGTCCCCTAAATCAGCCCCAGCATTTT
D: NA; J: TRBJ2-2; V: TRBV7-8; size: NA; CDR3: CASSSLRRVGELFF; DNA: TGTGCCAGCAGCTCCCTCAGGCGTGTCGGGGAGCTGTTTTTT
D: NA; J: TRBJ2-7; V: TRBV4-1; size: NA; CDR3: CASSQGPLGSSYEQYF; DNA: TGCGCCAGCAGCCAAGGCCCCCTTGGTAGCTCCTACGAGCAGTACTTC
D: TRBD2; J: TRBJ2-5; V: TRBV9; size: NA; CDR3: CASSPPRGGEETQYF; DNA: TGTGCCAGCAGCCCCCCGCGGGGGGGCGAGGAGACCCAGTACTTC
D: TRBD1; J: TRBJ1-1; V: TRBV29-1; size: NA; CDR3: CSVTGQGGYGFF; DNA: TGCAGCGTAACAGGACAGGGTGGGTATGGTTTCTTT
D: TRBD1; J: TRBJ1-5; V: TRBV7-8; size: NA; CDR3: CASSPIAVGQGWTLGQPQHF; DNA: TGTGCCAGCAGCCCGATAGCGGTGGGACAGGGATGGACCCTAGGTCAGCCCCAGCATTTT
D: TRBD1; J: TRBJ1-4; V: TRBV6-1; size: NA; CDR3: CASSMTGMGEKLFF; DNA: TGTGCCAGCAGCATGACAGGGATGGGTGAAAAACTGTTTTTT
D: NA; J: TRBJ1-5; V: TRBV6-1; size: few; CDR3: CASASEGWQPQHF; DNA: TGTGCCAGTGCGTCAGAGGGTTGGCAGCCCCAGCATTTT
D: NA; J: TRBJ1-4; V: TRBV30; size: few; CDR3: CAWTEDNEKLFF; DNA: TGTGCCTGGACAGAAGATAATGAAAAACTGTTTTTT
D: TRBD2; J: TRBJ2-7; V: TRBV4-2; size: few; CDR3: CATASGTSGSYEQYF; DNA: TGTGCCACCGCCTCCGGGACTAGCGGCTCCTACGAGCAGTACTTC
D: TRBD1; J: TRBJ2-7; V: TRBV6-1; size: NA; CDR3: CASSAQQGAQLEQYF; DNA: TGTGCCAGCAGTGCCCAACAGGGGGCGCAACTCGAGCAGTACTTC
D: TRBD1; J: TRBJ1-2; V: TRBV10-3; size: NA; CDR3: CAISDEGTGVGGYTF; DNA: TGTGCCATCAGTGATGAGGGGACAGGGGTTGGTGGCTACACCTTC
D: NA; J: TRBJ1-5; V: TRBV6-5; size: NA; CDR3: CASRAGLGQPQHF; DNA: TGTGCCAGCAGAGCGGGCTTGGGTCAGCCCCAGCATTTT
D: TRBD2; J: TRBJ2-3; V: TRBV11-2; size: NA; CDR3: CASSLEGTSGATDTQYF; DNA: TGTGCCAGCAGCTTAGAAGGGACTAGCGGGGCCACAGATACGCAGTATTTT
D: TRBD2; J: TRBJ2-1; V: TRBV29-1; size: NA; CDR3: CSVVPTGLADSYNEQFF; DNA: TGCAGCGTTGTTCCAACCGGACTAGCGGACTCCTACAATGAGCAGTTCTTC
D: TRBD1; J: TRBJ2-7; V: TRBV6-5; size: NA; CDR3: CASTDRSYEQYF; DNA: TGTGCCAGCACGGACAGGTCCTACGAGCAGTACTTC
D: NA; J: TRBJ2-3; V: TRBV13; size: NA; CDR3: CASSPYSGSSTDTQYF; DNA: TGTGCCAGCAGCCCGTATAGCGGATCTAGCACAGATACGCAGTATTTT
D: NA; J: TRBJ2-5; V: TRBV10-3; size: NA; CDR3: CAAHRGGEETQYF; DNA: TGTGCCGCCCACAGGGGAGGAGAGGAGACCCAGTACTTC
D: TRBD2; J: TRBJ2-1; V: TRBV9; size: NA; CDR3: CASGRGGVHNEQFF; DNA: TGTGCCAGCGGGAGGGGAGGGGTACACAATGAGCAGTTCTTC
D: TRBD2; J: TRBJ2-2; V: TRBV9; size: NA; CDR3: CASTMASPAGVRGGELFF; DNA: TGTGCCAGCACGATGGCAAGCCCAGCGGGGGTTCGGGGCGGGGAGCTGTTTTTT